A single sample gave rise to the 5 T cell receptor beta chains below, sequenced in a study of OX40 agonist ivuxolimab in advanced cancers. Using immunoSEQ multiplex PCR, the repertoire was profiled, and TCRdb retains in-frame clones only, with some absent. This sample carries around 70,000 clones, more than 75% of them seen once, and the ten largest clones take 5.5% to 8%. This specimen consisted of CD4+ or CD8+ T cells sorted from blood, obtained in a trial of the OX40 agonist ivuxolimab. Source of these receptors: an adult with an advanced solid tumor such as melanoma, head and neck, liver or kidney cancer.

The chain is built from TRBV30 and TRBJ2-5, with D perhaps matching TRBD2 (5 bases). V lost 2 bases and J lost 4, with 14 bases in between. The CDR3 runs 14 residues. The germline CDR1 and CDR2 sequences are GTSNPN and SVGIG (reference sequence). DNA of the CDR3: TGTGCCTGGAGTCTAACGGGGTTCCGAGAGACCCAGTACTTC. Translating gives CAWSLTGFRETQYF.

V is TRBV2 and J is TRBJ2-5; possible D gene TRBD1, 6 bases. The CDR3 has 12 residues. With 7 bases removed from V and 2 bases from J, the gap between germline ends came to 8 bases. Germline V lookup: CDR1 SNHLY, CDR2 FYNNEI. The CDR3: CASKGDQETQYF. DNA of the CDR3: TGTGCCAGCAAGGGGGATCAAGAGACCCAGTACTTC. Supplemented by reference TRBV2 and TRBJ2-5, the full variable domain reads EPEVTQTPSHQVTQMGQEVILRCVPISNHLYFYWYRQILGQKVEFLVSFYNNEISEKSEIFDDQFSVERPDGSNFTLKIRSTKLEDSAMYFCASKGDQETQYFGPGTRLLVL.

The rearrangement joins TRBV7-2 to TRBJ1-6; possible D gene TRBD1, 6 bases. There are 16 residues in the CDR3. Trimming left V 5 bases short and J 4 bases short, with 15 bases between. CDR1 is SGHTA and CDR2 is FQGNSA in the germline V gene. In DNA, the CDR3 is TGTGCCAGCAGCCCCCGGACAGTCCATTATAATTCACCCCTCCACTTT. It translates to CASSPRTVHYNSPLHF.

This rearrangement joins TRBV7-9 to TRBJ2-1; weak D call: TRBD1 (6 bases). CDR3 length: 14 amino acids. The V gene lost 5 bases and the J gene lost 7 bases, with 15 bases spanning the gap. Germline assignment: CDR1 SEHNR and CDR2 FQNEAQ (reference sequence). In DNA, the CDR3 is TGTGCCAGCAGCCCGGGACCCACAGGGAATGAGCAGTTCTTC. It is translated as CASSPGPTGNEQFF. The complete variable domain, with remaining parts taken from reference TRBV7-9 and TRBJ2-1, reads DTGVSQNPRHKITKRGQNVTFRCDPISEHNRLYWYRQTLGQGPEFLTYFQNEAQLEKSRLLSDRFSAERPKGSFSTLEIQRTEQGDSAMYLCASSPGPTGNEQFFGPGTRLTVL.

The V gene is TRBV2, the J gene TRBJ2-3, with D maybe TRBD2 (6 bases). Looked up from germline, CDR1 is SNHLY and CDR2 is FYNNEI. The CDR3 has 14 amino acids. Trimming shortened V by 7 bases and J by 6 bases, and 17 bases separated the two germline ends. CDR3 in DNA: TGTGCCAGCACCCAAGACGGGGGAGCGGATACGCAGTATTTT. Protein sequence: CASTQDGGADTQYF.